The rows below give T cell receptor beta chains drawn from one sample of a study of Tregs in tolerant kidney transplant recipients. No cognate antigen is known for these TCRs. The repertoire was sequenced with immunoSEQ multiplex PCR; TCRdb's copy has only in-frame clones and lacks some. The sample contains about 44,000 clones, less than 97% of which appear only once. The material sequenced was Tregs from blood cultured with allogeneic cells. The receptors originated from a human donor in good health. Each CDR3 is given with its conserved first and last residue. A D gene is named only where the DNA matches it firmly. Clone size is given for some rows only: seen once, a few or many times, or a class if the clone is expanded.

V	D	J	size	DNA	CDR3
TRBV5-1	TRBD1	TRBJ1-4	once	TGCGCCAGCAGCAGGGGGGCGCGGGGACAGGGGTATGAAAAACTGTTTTTT	CASSRGARGQGYEKLFF
TRBV6-5	-	TRBJ1-5	-	TGTGCCAGCAGTTACCTGGGGGACAATCAGCCCCAGCATTTT	CASSYLGDNQPQHF
TRBV9	-	TRBJ2-5	once	TGTGCCAGCAGCGCCGGTGCAAGACCTTCACCAGAGACCCAGTACTTC	CASSAGARPSPETQYF
TRBV27	TRBD1	TRBJ2-1	-	TGTGCCAGCACCTCGACAGGGGCCCCCTACAATGAGCAGTTCTTC	CASTSTGAPYNEQFF
TRBV2	-	TRBJ1-6	-	TGTGCCAGCATCGCGCTCAGGGGCTATGATTCACCCCTCCACTTT	CASIALRGYDSPLHF
TRBV6-4	TRBD2	TRBJ2-2	-	TGTGCCAGCAGCTGGACTAGCGCCACCGGGGAGCTGTTTTTT	CASSWTSATGELFF
TRBV5-1	TRBD2	TRBJ2-1	-	TGCGCCAGCAGCTTGAGCGGGAGCTCCTACAATGAGCAGTTCTTC	CASSLSGSSYNEQFF
TRBV7-9	TRBD2	TRBJ2-2	-	TGTGCCACCCCGTGGACTAGCGGGAGATACACCGGGGAGCTGTTTTTT	CATPWTSGRYTGELFF
TRBV7-2	TRBD2	TRBJ2-7	-	TGTGCCAGCAGCCCCTTCGGGACTAGCGGGGCCTACGAGCAGTACTTC	CASSPFGTSGAYEQYF
TRBV6-1	-	TRBJ1-1	-	TGTGCCAGTCCTTTGCCGCGGATGAACACTGAAGCTTTCTTT	CASPLPRMNTEAFF
TRBV9	-	TRBJ2-3	-	TGTGCCAGCAGCGTAGATGGATTAACAGGGTTAAGCACAGATACGCAGTATTTT	CASSVDGLTGLSTDTQYF
TRBV10-3	-	TRBJ1-1	-	TGTGCCATCAGTGGGACAGTGAACACTGAAGCTTTCTTT	CAISGTVNTEAFF
TRBV28	TRBD1	TRBJ1-6	-	TGTGCCAGCAGCCCCTCGACAGGGAATAATTCACCCCTCCACTTT	CASSPSTGNNSPLHF
TRBV10-1	-	TRBJ2-7	once	TGCGCCAGCAGTGAGCAGCTCTCCTACGAGCAGTACTTC	CASSEQLSYEQYF
TRBV5-1	-	TRBJ1-4	-	TGCGCCAGCAGCGTGGCAGGGAGGTCTAATGAAAAACTGTTTTTT	CASSVAGRSNEKLFF
TRBV19	TRBD1	TRBJ2-3	-	TGTGCCAGTAGGGCTTCCGGGACAGGGAAAAATACGCAGTATTTT	CASRASGTGKNTQYF
TRBV5-6	-	TRBJ1-5	-	TGTGCCAGCAGCTTGCGGGGAGCGGGTCAGCCCCAGCATTTT	CASSLRGAGQPQHF
TRBV6-5	TRBD1	TRBJ1-2	-	TGTGCCAGCAGTTACCTGACAGGGATGGACTATGGCTACACCTTC	CASSYLTGMDYGYTF
TRBV6-1	-	TRBJ2-7	-	TGTGCCAGCCGACCCCCGAGACCTTCGTCCGAGCAGTACTTC	CASRPPRPSSEQYF
TRBV19	-	TRBJ1-5	-	TGTGCCAGTAGTCCCGTGACAGGCTATAGCAATCAGCCCCAGCATTTT	CASSPVTGYSNQPQHF
TRBV6-5	-	TRBJ2-1	-	TGTGCCAGCAGTTATGGAACCGCGCGCACCAATGAGCAGTTCTTC	CASSYGTARTNEQFF
TRBV19	-	TRBJ2-3	-	TGTGCCAGTAGTATCAAGAGAGATACGCAGTATTTT	CASSIKRDTQYF
TRBV4-2	-	TRBJ2-5	-	TGTGCCAGCAGCCAAGAAAGGGGAACCCAAGAGACCCAGTACTTC	CASSQERGTQETQYF
TRBV5-4	-	TRBJ1-1	-	TGTGCCAGCAGCGAGACAGGCAACACTGAAGCTTTCTTT	CASSETGNTEAFF
TRBV5-4	TRBD2	TRBJ2-2	-	TGTGCCAGCAGCTCCGGGACTAGCGGGAGTACGGGGGAGCTGTTTTTT	CASSSGTSGSTGELFF
TRBV11-3	-	TRBJ2-3	-	TGTGCCAGCAGCCAAGGCTATCTGCGCACAGATACGCAGTATTTT	CASSQGYLRTDTQYF